This TCR beta chain was profiled in a study of OX40 agonist ivuxolimab in advanced cancers. Study background: In three patients, partial responses were observed, one with hepatocellular carcinoma and two with cutaneous melanoma.

Method: immunoSEQ multiplex PCR; TCRdb's copy keeps in-frame clones and lacks some. The repertoire holds tens of thousands of clones, with 80% to 90% as singletons. Trimming shortened V by 9 bases and J by 4 bases, and 15 bases separated the two germline ends. Germline assignment: CDR1 ENHRY and CDR2 SYGVKD. The CDR3 has 13 amino acids. Source: CD4+ or CD8+ T cells sorted from blood, taken in a trial of the OX40 agonist ivuxolimab. The V call is TRBV10-3, the J call TRBJ1-2, with D possibly being TRBD1 (6 bases). The clonotype originates from an adult with an advanced solid tumor such as melanoma, head and neck, liver or kidney cancer. The CDR3 reads CAMSEGGPYGYTF. The CDR3 bases are TGTGCCATGAGCGAAGGGGGACCCTATGGCTACACCTTC.